These 14 T cell receptor beta chains were all obtained from the same sample, sequenced in a study of blood T cell repertoires in COVID-19 (dated by TCRdb to 2019 to 2021). Library generation was performed with the immunoSEQ multiplex PCR assay. This immuneACCESS table, as held by TCRdb, lists in-frame sequences with V and J called but not all clones. Of the missing ones, under half trace to an unresolved V gene in checked studies; the others have no known cause. The sample table shows fewer than 70,000 clones, and approximately 86% are seen once. Approximately 9.2% of the sample is in the top ten clones. Sequencing used peripheral blood. Receptors were obtained from a woman aged 70-85 years with active COVID-19.

The chain has TRBV18 and TRBJ1-1; D possibly corresponds to TRBD1 (5 bases). Germline V gene sequence: CDR1 KGHSH, CDR2 LQKENI. The CDR3 has 14 residues. Trimming shortened V by 5 bases and J by 5 bases, and 15 bases separated the two germline ends. The CDR3 reads CASSVQGADTEAFF. The CDR3 DNA sequence: TGTGCCAGCTCAGTTCAGGGCGCTGATACTGAAGCTTTCTTT. The variable domain in full, completed from reference TRBV18 and TRBJ1-1, reads NAGVMQNPRHLVRRRGQEARLRCSPMKGHSHVYWYRQLPEEGLKFMVYLQKENIIDESGMPKERFSAEFPKEGPSILRIQQVVRGDSAAYFCASSVQGADTEAFFGQGTRLTVV.

By frequency in the sample, this clone is medium-sized (0.01 to 0.1%). The chain is built from TRBV19 and TRBJ1-1; D is ambiguous. Germline CDR1 reads LNHDA; CDR2 reads SQIVND (reference sequence). This CDR3 region has 14 residues. Trimming took off 4 bases at V and 2 bases at J, with 11 bases between the two ends. In nucleotides, the CDR3 is TGTGCCAGTAGTACTCCGTCAGAAAACACTGAAGCTTTCTTT. This sequence encodes CASSTPSENTEAFF.

This clone occurred a few times. V is TRBV7-9 and J is TRBJ1-5, with 12 bases lining up with TRBD1. With V trimmed by 5 bases and J by 7 bases, 9 bases remained unmatched. Germline CDR1 reads SEHNR; CDR2 reads FQNEAQ (reference sequence). The CDR3 has 16 amino acids. The CDR3 spells CASSRGQGAGGQPQHF. CDR3 DNA sequence: TGTGCCAGCAGCCGGGGACAGGGGGCTGGGGGACAGCCCCAGCATTTT.

The genes are TRBV7-3 and TRBJ1-1, with D tentatively TRBD1 (5 bases). Germline assignment: CDR1 SGHTA and CDR2 FQGTGA. The CDR3 sequence is 14 residues long. V shed 0 bases and J shed 7 bases, with 12 bases lying between them. CDR3 loop: CASSLTSREGEAFF. CDR3 nucleotide sequence: TGTGCCAGCAGCTTAACAAGCAGGGAAGGTGAAGCTTTCTTT.

The rearrangement links TRBV5-5 to TRBJ1-1, with TRBD1 as a possible D gene (6 bases). The CDR3 totals 15 residues. The germline V and J ends were trimmed by 4 bases and 6 bases, with 19 bases remaining between them. Germline CDR1 SGHKS, CDR2 YYEKEE (reference sequence). DNA of the CDR3: TGTGCCAGCAGCGAAAAACAGGGTTTTGGGGCTGAAGCTTTCTTT. It is translated as CASSEKQGFGAEAFF. Together with reference TRBV5-5 and TRBJ1-1, the CDR3 gives the full variable domain: DAGVTQSPTHLIKTRGQQVTLRCSPISGHKSVSWYQQVLGQGPQFIFQYYEKEERGRGNFPDRFSARQFPNYSSELNVNALLLGDSALYLCASSEKQGFGAEAFFGQGTRLTVV.

J is TRBJ2-2 and V is TRBV27; D gene unclear. Deletions cut 3 bases from V and 6 bases from J, with 2 bases between. CDR3 length: 11 residues. Germline lookup yields CDR1 MNHEY and CDR2 SMNVEV (reference sequence). CDR3 bases: TGTGCCAGCAGTTTCGCCGGGGAGCTGTTTTTT. Translated: CASSFAGELFF.

The chain employs TRBV12-3 or TRBV12-4 and TRBJ2-4, with TRBD1 as a possible D gene (6 bases). CDR3 length equals 11 residues. V was pared by 3 bases and J by 16 bases, with 13 bases between. CDR3 nucleotides: TGTGCCAGCAGTTTCGGGACAATCCGTTACTTC. This gives the protein CASSFGTIRYF.

Worth noting for this clone: At one end, the junction sequence differs from germline, possibly due to a read error. The rearrangement joins TRBV20-1 to TRBJ1-2; D is unclear. From germline, CDR1 is DFQATT and CDR2 SNEGSKA (reference sequence). The CDR3 runs 10 residues. The CDR3 DNA reads TGCAGTGCTAGAGATATATTTTACAACTTC. Translating gives CSARDIFYNF.

This chain uses TRBV10-1 with TRBJ2-2; possible D gene TRBD2, 6 bases. The germline V gene encodes CDR1 WNHNN and CDR2 SYGVQD (reference sequence). V gave up 2 bases and J gave up 4 bases, with 11 bases separating them. This CDR3 is 15 amino acids long. CDR3 in DNA: TGCGCCAGCAGTGAGAGGGACTTGGGCACCGGGGAGCTGTTTTTT. It specifies CASSERDLGTGELFF.

V usage is TRBV19 and J usage is TRBJ2-1, with TRBD1 identical over 8 bases. Germline CDR1 and CDR2: LNHDA and SQIVND (reference sequence). Trimming took 6 bases from V and 1 from J; bases not matched to a gene: 11. The CDR3 totals 17 residues. The CDR3 region is CASSNADRVLSYNEQFF. The CDR3 nucleotides read TGTGCCAGTAGCAATGCGGACAGGGTGCTGTCCTACAATGAGCAGTTCTTC.

The CDR3 nucleotides are TGTGCCTGGGGGAAAGGGGACAGAGCTAATTCACCCCTCCACTTT. It is translated as CAWGKGDRANSPLHF. The chain has TRBV30 and TRBJ1-6; TRBD1 matches at 7 bases. V shed 5 bases, J shed 6 bases, and the junction held 10 bases outside the gene matches. CDR1 GTSNPN and CDR2 SVGIG come from the germline V gene (reference sequence). CDR3 length: 15 residues.

The chain links TRBV6-5 to TRBJ1-1, with TRBD1 matching 7 bases. The CDR3 has 15 residues. Germline V CDR1 and CDR2: MNHEY, SVGAGI. Trimming at V came to 2 bases and at J to 3 bases, leaving 6 bases not matched to a gene. The CDR3, as DNA: TGTGCCAGCAGTTACCAGGGACAGACCTACACTGAAGCTTTCTTT. Protein sequence: CASSYQGQTYTEAFF.

The chain recombines TRBV19 with TRBJ1-2, with 11 bases identical to TRBD1. There are 19 residues in the CDR3. The V gene end was trimmed by 0 bases and the J gene end by 1 base; junction bases not matched to a gene: 10. In germline, CDR1 is LNHDA, CDR2 SQIVND (reference sequence). The CDR3 DNA is TGTGCCAGTAGTATAGAGACGGACAGGGGGCGACTCGGTAACTATGGCTACACCTTC. The encoded protein is CASSIETDRGRLGNYGYTF.

This chain uses TRBV11-2 with TRBJ2-5; the D is unclear. The CDR3 runs to 13 residues. V was trimmed by 4 bases and J by 5 bases, leaving 11 bases between them. CDR1 is SGHAT and CDR2 is FQNNGV in the germline V gene. CDR3 region: CASSYELEETQYF. The DNA of the CDR3 is TGTGCCAGCAGCTACGAGCTGGAGGAGACCCAGTACTTC.